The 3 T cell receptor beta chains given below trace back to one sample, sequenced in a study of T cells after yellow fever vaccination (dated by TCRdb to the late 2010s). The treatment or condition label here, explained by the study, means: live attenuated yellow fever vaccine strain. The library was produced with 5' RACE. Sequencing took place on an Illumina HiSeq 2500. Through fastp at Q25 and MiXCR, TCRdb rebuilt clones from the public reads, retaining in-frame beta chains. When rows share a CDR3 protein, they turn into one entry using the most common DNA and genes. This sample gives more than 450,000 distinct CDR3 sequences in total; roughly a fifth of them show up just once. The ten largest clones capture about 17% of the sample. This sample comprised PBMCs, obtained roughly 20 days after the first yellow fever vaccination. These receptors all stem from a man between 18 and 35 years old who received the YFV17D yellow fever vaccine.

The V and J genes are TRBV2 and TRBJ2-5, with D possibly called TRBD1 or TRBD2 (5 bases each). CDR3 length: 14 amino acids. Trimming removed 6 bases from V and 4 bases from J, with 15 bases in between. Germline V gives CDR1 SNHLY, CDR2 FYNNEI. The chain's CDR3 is CASRPGPNAETQYF. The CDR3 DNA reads TGTGCCAGCAGGCCGGGACCAAACGCAGAGACCCAGTACTTC.

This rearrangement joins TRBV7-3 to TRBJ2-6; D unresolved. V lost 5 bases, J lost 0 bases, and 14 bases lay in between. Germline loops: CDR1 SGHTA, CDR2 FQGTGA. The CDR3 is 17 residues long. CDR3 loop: CASSIPGKSSGANVLTF. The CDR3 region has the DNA TGTGCCAGCAGCATTCCTGGAAAGAGCTCTGGGGCCAACGTCCTGACTTTC.

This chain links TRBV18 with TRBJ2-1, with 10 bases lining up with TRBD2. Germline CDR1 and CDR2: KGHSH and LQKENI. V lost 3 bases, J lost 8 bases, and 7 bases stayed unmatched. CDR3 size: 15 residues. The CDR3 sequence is CASSPDLAGDYEQFF. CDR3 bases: TGTGCCAGCTCACCGGACCTAGCGGGGGATTATGAGCAGTTCTTC.